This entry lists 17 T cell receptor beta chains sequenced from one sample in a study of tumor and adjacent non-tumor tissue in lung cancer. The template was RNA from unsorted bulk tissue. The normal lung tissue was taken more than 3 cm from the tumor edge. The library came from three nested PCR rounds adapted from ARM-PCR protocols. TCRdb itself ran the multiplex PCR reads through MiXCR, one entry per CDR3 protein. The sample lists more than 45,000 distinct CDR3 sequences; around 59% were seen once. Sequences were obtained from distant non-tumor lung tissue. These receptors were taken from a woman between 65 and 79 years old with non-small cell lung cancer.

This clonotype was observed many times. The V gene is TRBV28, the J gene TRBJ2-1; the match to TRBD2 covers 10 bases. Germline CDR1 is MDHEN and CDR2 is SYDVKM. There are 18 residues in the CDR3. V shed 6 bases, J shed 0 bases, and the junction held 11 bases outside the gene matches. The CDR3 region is CASSSIAGGGFSYNEQFF. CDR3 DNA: TGTGCCAGCAGCTCCATAGCGGGAGGAGGCTTCTCCTACAATGAGCAGTTCTTC. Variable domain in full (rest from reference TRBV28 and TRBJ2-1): DVKVTQSSRYLVKRTGEKVFLECVQDMDHENMFWYRQDPGLGLRLIYFSYDVKMKEKGDIPEGYSVSREKKERFSLILESASTNQTSMYLCASSSIAGGGFSYNEQFFGPGTRLTVL.

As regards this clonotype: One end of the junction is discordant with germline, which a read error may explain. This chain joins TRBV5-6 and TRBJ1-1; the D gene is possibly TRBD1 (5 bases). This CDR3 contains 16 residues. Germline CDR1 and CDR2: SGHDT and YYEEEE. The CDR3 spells CASSALGALRSAEVFF. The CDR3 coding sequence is TGTGCCAGCAGCGCCCTTGGGGCACTCAGGAGCGCTGAAGTTTTCTTT.

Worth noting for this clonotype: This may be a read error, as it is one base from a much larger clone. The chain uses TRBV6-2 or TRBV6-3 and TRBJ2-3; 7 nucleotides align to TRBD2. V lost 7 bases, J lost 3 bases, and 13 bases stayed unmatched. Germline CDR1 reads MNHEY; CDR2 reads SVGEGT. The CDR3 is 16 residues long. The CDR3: CASTRPSLAETDTQYF. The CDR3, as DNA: TGTGCCAGCACCCGACCGAGTCTAGCGGAAACAGATACGCAGTATTTT.

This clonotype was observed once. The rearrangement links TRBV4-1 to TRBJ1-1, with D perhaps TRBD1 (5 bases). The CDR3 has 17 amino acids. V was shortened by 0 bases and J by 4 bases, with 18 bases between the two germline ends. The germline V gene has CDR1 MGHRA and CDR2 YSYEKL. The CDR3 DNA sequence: TGCGCCAGCAGCCAAGATAGTCGGGACCAACCGACCACTGAAGCTTTCTTT. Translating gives CASSQDSRDQPTTEAFF.

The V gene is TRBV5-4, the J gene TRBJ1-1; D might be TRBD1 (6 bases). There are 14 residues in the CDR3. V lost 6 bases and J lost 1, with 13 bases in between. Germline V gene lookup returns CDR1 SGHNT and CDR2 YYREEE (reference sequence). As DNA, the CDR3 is TGTGCCAGCAATTTGGGGGCGGCGAACACTGAAGCTTTCTTT. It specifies CASNLGAANTEAFF.

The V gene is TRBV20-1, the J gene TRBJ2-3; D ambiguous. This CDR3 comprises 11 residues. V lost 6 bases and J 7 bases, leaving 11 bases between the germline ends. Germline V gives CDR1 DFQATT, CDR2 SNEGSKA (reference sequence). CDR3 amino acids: CSASGFYTQYF. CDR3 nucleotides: TGCAGTGCCTCTGGATTTTATACGCAGTATTTT.

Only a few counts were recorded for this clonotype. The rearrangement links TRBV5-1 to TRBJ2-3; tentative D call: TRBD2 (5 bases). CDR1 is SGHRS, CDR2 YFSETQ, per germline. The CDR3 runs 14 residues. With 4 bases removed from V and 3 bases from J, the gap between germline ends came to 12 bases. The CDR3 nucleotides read TGCGCCAGCAGCCTCGGACTTTTAACAGATACGCAGTATTTT. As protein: CASSLGLLTDTQYF.

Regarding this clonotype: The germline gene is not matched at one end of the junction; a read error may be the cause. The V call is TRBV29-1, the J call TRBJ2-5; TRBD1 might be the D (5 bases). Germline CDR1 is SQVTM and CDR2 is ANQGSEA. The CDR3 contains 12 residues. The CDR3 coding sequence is TGCAGCATGACAGAGCTACAAGAGACCCAATACTTC. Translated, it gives CSMTELQETQYF. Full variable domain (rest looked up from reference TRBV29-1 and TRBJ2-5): SAVISQKPSRDICQRGTSLTIQCQVDSQVTMMFWYRQQPGQSLTLIATANQGSEATYESGFVIDKFPISRPNLTFSTLTVSNMSPEDSSIYLCSMTELQETQYFGPGTRLLVL.

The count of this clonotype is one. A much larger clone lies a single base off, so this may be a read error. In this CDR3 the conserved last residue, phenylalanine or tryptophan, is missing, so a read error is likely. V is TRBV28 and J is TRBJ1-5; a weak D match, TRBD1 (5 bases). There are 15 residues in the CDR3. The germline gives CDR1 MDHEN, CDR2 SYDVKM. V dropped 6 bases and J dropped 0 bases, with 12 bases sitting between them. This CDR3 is CASRTWGGSNQPQHL. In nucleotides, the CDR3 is TGTGCCAGCAGAACTTGGGGGGGTAGCAATCAGCCCCAGCATCTT.

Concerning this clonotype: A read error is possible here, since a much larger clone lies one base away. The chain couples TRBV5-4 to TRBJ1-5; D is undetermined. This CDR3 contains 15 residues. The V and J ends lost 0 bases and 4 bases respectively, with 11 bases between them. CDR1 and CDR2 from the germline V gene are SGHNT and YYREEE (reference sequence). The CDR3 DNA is TGTGCCAGCAGCTTGGGGGGATGGGTGAATCAGCCCCAGCATTTT. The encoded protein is CASSLGGWVNQPQHF.

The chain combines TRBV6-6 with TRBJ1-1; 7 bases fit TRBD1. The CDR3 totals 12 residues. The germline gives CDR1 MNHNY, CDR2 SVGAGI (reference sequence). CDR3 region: CGIGTANTEAFF. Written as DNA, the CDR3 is TGTGGCATCGGGACAGCGAACACTGAAGCTTTCTTT.

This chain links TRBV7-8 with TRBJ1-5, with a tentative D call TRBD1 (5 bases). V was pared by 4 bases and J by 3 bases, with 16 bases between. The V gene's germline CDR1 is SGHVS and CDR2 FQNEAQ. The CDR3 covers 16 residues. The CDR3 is CASSSRGTDNNQPQHF. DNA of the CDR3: TGTGCCAGCAGCTCGAGAGGGACCGATAACAATCAGCCCCAGCATTTT. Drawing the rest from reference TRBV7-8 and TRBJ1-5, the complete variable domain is GAGVSQSPRYKVAKRGQDVALRCDPISGHVSLFWYQQALGQGPEFLTYFQNEAQLDKSGLPSDRFFAERPEGSVSTLKIQRTQQEDSAVYLCASSSRGTDNNQPQHFGDGTRLSIL.

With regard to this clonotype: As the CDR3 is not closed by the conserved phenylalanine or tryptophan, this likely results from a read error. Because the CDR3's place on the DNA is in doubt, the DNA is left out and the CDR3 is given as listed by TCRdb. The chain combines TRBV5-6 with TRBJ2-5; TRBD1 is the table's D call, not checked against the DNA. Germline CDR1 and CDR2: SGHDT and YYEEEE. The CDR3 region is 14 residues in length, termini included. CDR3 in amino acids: CASSLGGGKKTHYS.

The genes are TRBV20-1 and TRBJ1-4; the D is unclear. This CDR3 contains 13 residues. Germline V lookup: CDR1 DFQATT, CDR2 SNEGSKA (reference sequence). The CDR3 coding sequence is TGCAGCGCCGGCCAGCAGTCTAATGAAAAACTGTTTTTT. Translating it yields CSAGQQSNEKLFF.

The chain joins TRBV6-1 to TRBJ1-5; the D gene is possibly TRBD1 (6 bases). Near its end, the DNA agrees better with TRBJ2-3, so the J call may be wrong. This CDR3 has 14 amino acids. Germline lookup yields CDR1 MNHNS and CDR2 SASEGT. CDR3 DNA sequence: TGTGCCAGCAGTGAAGCAAGGGGGAACCAGTCCCAGTATTTT. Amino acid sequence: CASSEARGNQSQYF.

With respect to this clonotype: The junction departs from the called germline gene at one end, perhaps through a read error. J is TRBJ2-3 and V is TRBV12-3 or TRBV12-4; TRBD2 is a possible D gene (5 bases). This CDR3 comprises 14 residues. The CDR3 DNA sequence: TGTGTCAGCCACATAGGGAGATCGGCAGATACGCAGTATTTT. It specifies CVSHIGRSADTQYF.

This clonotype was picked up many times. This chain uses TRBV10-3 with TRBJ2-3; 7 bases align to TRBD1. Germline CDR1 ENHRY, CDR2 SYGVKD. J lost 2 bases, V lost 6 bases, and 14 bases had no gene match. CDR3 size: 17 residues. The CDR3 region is CAIRDPTGTTFTDTQYF. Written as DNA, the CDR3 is TGTGCCATCAGAGATCCGACAGGGACGACTTTCACAGATACGCAGTATTTT.